This TCR beta chain stems from a study of cytomegalovirus exposure and HLA in healthy donors. At the level of the study: Both the roughly 120 validation repertoires and the roughly 700 first-cohort repertoires used the same platform, as reported by a later analysis. Study findings and constraints: The study listed around 150 cytomegalovirus-associated TCR beta chains.

Among the 100 to 150 subjects of the validation cohort, separate from the approximately 670-subject first cohort, were the donors. The CDR3 extends over 15 amino acids. CDR1 LGHNA and CDR2 YSLEER come from the germline V gene. Trimming took 4 bases from V and 2 from J, leaving 13 bases between them. The assay was immunoSEQ multiplex PCR, and TCRdb's table has in-frame clones only and misses some. The sample includes about 98,000 clones, over 75% seen only once; the top ten take 6.3%. About this clone: The antigen remains unidentified.

The chain links TRBV4-3 to TRBJ2-3, with D possibly being TRBD1 (6 bases). Sequenced: PBMCs. The sequence derives from a man aged 18 to 30 in good health and CMV-seropositive. CDR3 residues: CASSLTGYDTDTQYF. In nucleotides, the CDR3 is TGCGCCAGCAGCCTCACAGGGTATGACACAGATACGCAGTATTTT.